This TCR beta chain was identified in a study of early stage breast cancer tumors. General observations from the study: Chain pairing and CD4, CD8 or FOXP3 expression were not captured.

Method: immunoSEQ multiplex PCR; TCRdb's copy keeps in-frame clones and lacks some. Among around 60,000 clones, 70% to 80% were seen once, and the ten largest hold 3% to 3.5%. Note on this clone: Its antigen remains unidentified.

V lost 2 bases, J lost 5 bases, and 11 bases lay in between. The V gene's germline CDR1 is SGHVS and CDR2 FQNEAQ. The CDR3 runs to 14 residues. The sequencing sample was made of blood. This sequence originates from a person aged 25-39 years with breast cancer. The chain uses TRBV7-8 and TRBJ2-3; D uncertain. CDR3 coding DNA: TGTGCCAGCAGCTTAACTCGGGCTCTAGATACGCAGTATTTT. Protein sequence: CASSLTRALDTQYF.